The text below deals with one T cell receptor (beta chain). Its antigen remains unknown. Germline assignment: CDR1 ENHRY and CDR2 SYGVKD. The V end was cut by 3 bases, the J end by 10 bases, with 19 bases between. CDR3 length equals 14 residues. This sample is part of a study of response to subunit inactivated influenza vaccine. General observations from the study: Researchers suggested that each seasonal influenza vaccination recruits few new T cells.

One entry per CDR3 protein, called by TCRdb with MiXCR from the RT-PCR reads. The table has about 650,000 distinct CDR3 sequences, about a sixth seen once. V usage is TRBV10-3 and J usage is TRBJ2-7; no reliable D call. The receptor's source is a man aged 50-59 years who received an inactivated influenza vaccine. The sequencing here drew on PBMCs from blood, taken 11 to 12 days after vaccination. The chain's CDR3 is CAISDGARFPGQYF. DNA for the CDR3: TGTGCCATCAGTGATGGAGCGCGGTTCCCCGGACAGTACTTC.